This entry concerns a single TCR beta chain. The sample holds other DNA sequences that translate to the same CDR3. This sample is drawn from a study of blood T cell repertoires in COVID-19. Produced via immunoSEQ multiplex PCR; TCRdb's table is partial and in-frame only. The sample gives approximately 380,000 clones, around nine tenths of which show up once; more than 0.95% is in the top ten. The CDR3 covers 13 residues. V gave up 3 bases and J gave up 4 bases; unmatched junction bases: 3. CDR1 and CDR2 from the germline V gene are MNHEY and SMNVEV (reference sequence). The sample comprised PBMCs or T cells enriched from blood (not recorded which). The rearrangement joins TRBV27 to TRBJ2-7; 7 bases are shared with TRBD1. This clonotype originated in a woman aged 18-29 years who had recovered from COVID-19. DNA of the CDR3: TGTGCCAGCAGTTTGGGGACAGCATACGAGCAGTACTTC. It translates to CASSLGTAYEQYF.